Listed here are 26 T cell receptor beta chains from one sample, sequenced in a study of cytomegalovirus exposure and HLA in healthy donors. In the PCR, 60 Vbeta and 13 Jbeta primers were used. TCRdb's table, derived via immunoSEQ multiplex PCR, lists solely in-frame clones and lacks some. This table holds about 120,000 clones, roughly 80% found once. Sequenced: PBMCs. These TCRs come from a man aged 30-40 years in good health and CMV-seronegative.

The CDR3 nucleotides read TGTGCCATTAAACCGGGACAGGGGGTGTCGTACACTGAAGCTTTCTTT. This encodes CAIKPGQGVSYTEAFF. This chain joins TRBV10-3 and TRBJ1-1; 11 nucleotides match TRBD1. The ends lost 9 bases at V and 3 bases at J; junction bases unmatched: 12. CDR3 length: 16 residues. From germline, CDR1 is ENHRY and CDR2 SYGVKD.

As concerns this clone: One junction end disagrees with the germline gene, perhaps due to a read error. The chain combines TRBV4-3 with TRBJ2-4; 9 nucleotides line up with TRBD2. There are 21 residues in the CDR3. Germline CDR1 reads LGHNA; CDR2 reads YSLEER. As DNA, the CDR3 is TGCGCCAGCAGCCAAGGTGGGGTAGCGGGGGTCCCTGTACTAGCCAAAAACAGTCAGTACTTC. Its translation: CASSQGGVAGVPVLAKNSQYF.

There are a few counts of this clone. This chain uses TRBV9 with TRBJ2-2; 9 bases are a match to TRBD2. The CDR3 extends over 14 amino acids. The V gene end was trimmed by 5 bases and the J gene end by 4 bases; junction bases not matched to a gene: 3. From germline, CDR1 is SGDLS and CDR2 YYNGEE. The CDR3 bases are TGTGCCAGCAGGCGGGGGGGTATCACCGGGGAGCTGTTTTTT. Protein: CASRRGGITGELFF.

The rearrangement uses TRBV5-1 and TRBJ2-1; D possibly corresponds to TRBD1 (5 bases). The CDR3 sequence is 12 residues long. Per germline, CDR1 SGHRS and CDR2 YFSETQ. Trimming removed 4 bases at V and 8 bases at J, with 10 bases between. The CDR3 loop is CASSLTAHEQFF. Written as DNA, the CDR3 is TGCGCCAGCAGCCTGACAGCCCATGAGCAGTTCTTC.

This clone was recorded only once. In nucleotides, the CDR3 is TGTGCCAGCACTACCGAGCGGGGGCTTGGCTACACCTTC. Protein sequence: CASTTERGLGYTF. The chain combines TRBV6-1 with TRBJ1-2; D is perhaps TRBD1 (6 bases). Germline CDR1 is MNHNS and CDR2 is SASEGT. The CDR3 consists of 13 residues. Trimming cost V 7 bases and J 7 bases, with 16 bases left between them.

The table lists this clone with a few counts. The rearrangement uses TRBV27 and TRBJ2-7, with 8 nucleotides matching TRBD1. Germline CDR1 and CDR2: MNHEY and SMNVEV (reference sequence). After removal of 6 bases from V and 6 bases from J, the junction contained 10 bases not matched to a gene. The CDR3 length is 14 residues. The DNA of the CDR3 is TGTGCCAGCAGCCCCCCCGACAGGGGAGCCGAGCAGTACTTC. This encodes CASSPPDRGAEQYF.

The gene calls are TRBV19 and TRBJ1-4, with D tentatively TRBD1 (5 bases). Trimming removed 7 bases from V and 2 bases from J, with 11 bases in between. This CDR3 has 14 residues. Germline CDR1 and CDR2: LNHDA and SQIVND (reference sequence). DNA for the CDR3: TGTGCCAGTAATGGTCGGGGGACTAATGAAAAACTGTTTTTT. Translation gives CASNGRGTNEKLFF.

This clone was seen once. Within the sample, other DNA sequences also encode this same CDR3. In DNA, the CDR3 is TGCGCCAGCCGACTCGTGACGGGGAGTGGTAATGAGCAGTTCTTC. Protein: CASRLVTGSGNEQFF. V and J are TRBV10-2 and TRBJ2-1, with TRBD2 as a possible D gene (5 bases). The germline V and J ends were trimmed by 8 bases and 7 bases, with 21 bases remaining between them. Per the germline V gene, CDR1 is WSHSY and CDR2 is SAAADI. CDR3 length: 15 amino acids.

This chain uses TRBV28 with TRBJ1-2, with 11 bases that match TRBD1. There are 17 residues in the CDR3. After removal of 7 bases from V and 4 bases from J, the junction contained 14 bases not matched to a gene. In germline, CDR1 is MDHEN, CDR2 SYDVKM. The CDR3 bases are TGTGCCAGCACCTCAGCCCCCGGACAGGGGGCAGGCTATGGCTACACCTTC. This encodes CASTSAPGQGAGYGYTF.

The genes are TRBV6-5 and TRBJ2-7; D gene uncertain. There are 13 residues in the CDR3. Germline V gives CDR1 MNHEY, CDR2 SVGAGI. Trimming shortened V by 5 bases and J by 9 bases, and 17 bases separated the two germline ends. DNA for the CDR3: TGTGCCAGCAGTGGCCGGCCGCCTTCGGGGCAGTACTTC. As protein: CASSGRPPSGQYF.

The chain links TRBV11-2 to TRBJ1-5; no reliable D call. V was cut by 3 bases and J by 3 bases, with 6 bases left in between. Germline CDR1 reads SGHAT; CDR2 reads FQNNGV. The CDR3 totals 13 residues. CDR3 sequence (DNA): TGTGCCAGCAGCTTGCACATCAATCAGCCCCAGCATTTT. Protein: CASSLHINQPQHF.

The chain carries TRBV5-1 and TRBJ1-1; a possible D gene is TRBD1 (6 bases). CDR3 length: 15 residues. CDR1 is SGHRS, CDR2 YFSETQ, per germline. V was clipped by 0 bases and J by 0 bases, with 9 bases between them. CDR3 sequence: CASSLVDSMNTEAFF. The CDR3 DNA is TGCGCCAGCAGCTTGGTGGACAGTATGAACACTGAAGCTTTCTTT.

J is TRBJ1-2 and V is TRBV29-1; tentatively, D is TRBD1 (6 bases). CDR3 length equals 14 residues. Looked up from germline, CDR1 is SQVTM and CDR2 is ANQGSEA. V was clipped by 4 bases and J by 4 bases, with 16 bases between them. CDR3 nucleotide sequence: TGCAGCGTTGTATCCGGGACAAAGGTCTATGGCTACACCTTC. Its protein is CSVVSGTKVYGYTF.

The CDR3 coding sequence is TGCAGCGTTGTCGCTAGCTCCTACGAGCAGTACTTC. Its protein is CSVVASSYEQYF. The chain combines TRBV29-1 with TRBJ2-7; D remains unclear. V was clipped by 4 bases and J by 0 bases, with 7 bases between them. Germline assignment: CDR1 SQVTM and CDR2 ANQGSEA. This CDR3 region has 12 residues.

The rearrangement uses TRBV5-1 and TRBJ1-2; maybe TRBD1 (5 bases). V lost 2 bases, J lost 7 bases, and 18 bases lay in between. Germline V gene sequence: CDR1 SGHRS, CDR2 YFSETQ. CDR3 length: 15 amino acids. The CDR3 DNA reads as TGCGCCAGCAGCTTTGAGGTGGGGCATATAAGTGGCTACACCTTC. This sequence encodes CASSFEVGHISGYTF.

The chain combines TRBV7-2 with TRBJ1-1, with 8 bases that match TRBD1. In germline, CDR1 is SGHTA, CDR2 FQGNSA. The CDR3 extends over 15 amino acids. The junction had 6 bases not matched to a gene; V was cut back by 5 bases and J by 1 base. CDR3 in DNA: TGTGCCAGCAGCGTTACAGGGGGTTCGAACACTGAAGCTTTCTTT. This translates into CASSVTGGSNTEAFF.

Comment on this clone: The junction departs from the called germline gene at one end, perhaps through a read error. The chain carries TRBV5-1 and TRBJ2-6, with D perhaps matching TRBD1 (5 bases). The germline V gene encodes CDR1 SGHRS and CDR2 YFSETQ. This CDR3 contains 14 residues. CDR3 amino acids: CASSLDTGANGLTF. The CDR3 DNA reads TGCGCCAGCAGCTTGGATACTGGGGCCAACGGCCTGACTTTC.

A remark on this clone: Germline and junction disagree at one end, which may indicate a read error. The V call is TRBV2, the J call TRBJ2-7; a possible D gene is TRBD2 (6 bases). The CDR3 has 11 residues. Germline CDR1 and CDR2: SNHLY and FYNNEI. CDR3 nucleotides: TGTGCCAGCAGTGGTGATAGCGGCCTGTTATTC. Its protein product is CASSGDSGLLF.

In its sample, this clone was seen once. V and J are TRBV11-2 and TRBJ2-7; 10 positions match TRBD1. V trimming: 1 base; J trimming: 3 bases; junction bases outside the gene matches: 12. Germline assignment: CDR1 SGHAT and CDR2 FQNNGV. The CDR3 totals 18 residues. The CDR3 DNA reads as TGTGCCAGCAGCTTAGTGCGTAGGGACAGGGGAAGAGGCTACGAGCAGTACTTC. Its translation: CASSLVRRDRGRGYEQYF.

On this clone itself: The junction does not match germline at one end; this may be a read error. The genes are TRBV25-1 and TRBJ2-1; 8 nucleotides line up with TRBD1. The CDR3 contains 11 residues. Germline CDR1 and CDR2: MGHDK and SYGVNS. This CDR3 is CASSTDREQLF. The CDR3 DNA reads TGTGCCAGCAGTACGGACAGGGAGCAGCTCTTC. The full variable domain, in which reference TRBV25-1 and TRBJ2-1 provide the parts outside the CDR3, is EADIYQTPRYLVIGTGKKITLECSQTMGHDKMYWYQQDPGMELHLIHYSYGVNSTEKGDLSSESTVSRIRTEHFPLTLESARPSHTSQYLCASSTDREQLFGPGTRLTVL.

The chain recombines TRBV4-1 with TRBJ2-7; 9 positions agree with TRBD2. The CDR3 totals 16 residues. The V gene end was trimmed by 0 bases and the J gene end by 5 bases; junction bases not matched to a gene: 8. Germline assignment: CDR1 MGHRA and CDR2 YSYEKL. The CDR3 DNA sequence: TGCGCCAGCAGCCAAGATACCTACCGGACTAGCGACGAGCAGTACTTC. Its translation: CASSQDTYRTSDEQYF.

The chain couples TRBV11-2 to TRBJ2-7; no definite D call. The V gene lost 4 bases and the J gene lost 3 bases, with 13 bases spanning the gap. This CDR3 comprises 14 residues. Germline loops: CDR1 SGHAT, CDR2 FQNNGV. The CDR3 loop reads CASSSDVPYYEQYF. The CDR3 coding sequence is TGTGCCAGCAGCTCAGACGTCCCGTACTACGAGCAGTACTTC.

The chain carries TRBV6-1 and TRBJ1-6; TRBD1 agrees at 8 bases. The CDR3 loop spans 14 amino acids. V dropped 2 bases and J dropped 10; count of bases not matched to a gene: 4. Germline CDR1 and CDR2: MNHNS and SASEGT. The CDR3: CASSEWTGRSPLHF. The CDR3 DNA sequence: TGTGCCAGCAGTGAATGGACAGGGAGGTCACCCCTCCACTTT.

The J gene is TRBJ1-2, the V gene TRBV7-2; TRBD1 agrees at 7 bases. This CDR3 comprises 14 residues. Germline CDR1 is SGHTA and CDR2 is FQGNSA. V was pared by 5 bases and J by 4 bases, with 7 bases of the junction left unmatched. CDR3 coding DNA: TGTGCCAGCAGCGGCCGACAGGGCCTCTATGGCTACACCTTC. Encoded protein: CASSGRQGLYGYTF.

The chain couples TRBV5-1 to TRBJ1-4, with 9 bases matching TRBD1. The CDR3 loop spans 15 amino acids. Germline V gene data show CDR1 as SGHRS and CDR2 as YFSETQ. Trimming took 0 bases from V and 4 from J; bases not matched to a gene: 1. Here the CDR3 reads CASSLAGQGNEKLFF. The DNA for the CDR3 is TGCGCCAGCAGCTTGGCGGGACAGGGTAATGAAAAACTGTTTTTT.

Comment on this clone: The junction departs from germline at one end; a sequencing error may be responsible. This chain connects TRBV29-1 to TRBJ2-6; 11 bases match TRBD1. Germline values: CDR1 SQVTM, CDR2 ANQGSEA. This CDR3 spans 15 amino acids. CDR3 bases: TGCAGCGCTGGACAGGGGGCAGGAGGGGCCAACGGCCTGACTTTC. Translating gives CSAGQGAGGANGLTF.